This T cell receptor beta chain appears in the sequencing data of a study of beta chain features in type 1 diabetes. A CD45RO/CCR7/CD25/CD127/CD95/CD27 panel sorted naive, central memory, regulatory and stem cell-like memory CD4+ cells. V was clipped by 4 bases and J by 5 bases; unmatched bases: 4. CDR3 length: 14 amino acids. Per germline, CDR1 SGHRS and CDR2 YFSETQ. The table lists this clone with a few counts. Expressed TCRB transcripts were sequenced after all isolated RNA was converted to cDNA. This table comes from immunoSEQ multiplex PCR, and its TCRdb copy is limited to in-frame clones, with some not included. This repertoire shows a few hundred thousand clones, about 12% found once; its top ten account for 0.017%.

The rearrangement links TRBV5-1 to TRBJ1-4; 8 positions agree with TRBD1. Material for sequencing was naive CD4+ T cells from blood. This TCR was recovered from a man aged 18 to 30 in good health. CDR3 residues: CASSLGTGNEKLFF. The CDR3 coding sequence is TGCGCCAGCAGCCTCGGGACAGGAAATGAAAAACTGTTTTTT.